The 21 T cell receptor beta chains below come from one sample, sequenced in a study of CD4 T cells in relation to SARS-CoV-2 and coronaviruses. TCRdb's copy holds only in-frame clones and misses some; the assay was immunoSEQ multiplex PCR. This table holds approximately 60,000 clones, 92% found once. The sample was naive CD4+ T cells from PBMCs. This sample's subset: naive CD4+ T cells isolated by negative enrichment. All receptors come from an adult with COVID-19.

This clone was recorded only once. The chain has TRBV11-2 and TRBJ2-5, with D possibly being TRBD2 (5 bases). The CDR3 sequence is 16 residues long. Per germline, CDR1 SGHAT and CDR2 FQNNGV. V lost 1 base and J lost 4, with 16 bases in between. Here the CDR3 DNA reads TGTGCCAGCAGCTTAGGGGTGAGGGTGTGGCGAGAGACCCAGTACTTC. Protein sequence: CASSLGVRVWRETQYF.

The chain links TRBV28 to TRBJ2-2, with TRBD1 identical over 10 bases. There are 17 residues in the CDR3. CDR1 and CDR2 (germline): MDHEN, SYDVKM. The ends lost 4 bases at V and 3 bases at J; junction bases unmatched: 8. The CDR3 DNA is TGTGCCAGCAGTTCGGGAGGGACAGGGGATCACACCGGGGAGCTGTTTTTT. This gives the protein CASSSGGTGDHTGELFF.

CDR3 DNA: TGCGCCAGCAGCTGGGGCAAGGAAGCGTTCTACAATGAGCAGTTCTTC. It translates to CASSWGKEAFYNEQFF. The V call is TRBV5-1, the J call TRBJ2-1, with a tentative D call TRBD1 (5 bases). This CDR3 has 16 residues. Germline values: CDR1 SGHRS, CDR2 YFSETQ. Trimming shortened V by 3 bases and J by 3 bases, and 16 bases separated the two germline ends.

This clone appeared a few times. The V and J genes are TRBV15 and TRBJ2-7; possibly TRBD1 for D (5 bases). The length of the CDR3 is 13 residues. Trimming cost V 4 bases and J 4 bases, with 11 bases left between them. CDR1 is LNHNV and CDR2 is YYDKDF in the germline V gene (reference sequence). Here the CDR3 reads CATSTQGGYEQYF. In DNA, the CDR3 is TGTGCCACCAGCACCCAGGGCGGTTACGAGCAGTACTTC.

This chain connects TRBV14 to TRBJ2-1, with unresolved D. The CDR3 sequence is 11 residues long. The V end was cut by 2 bases, the J end by 9 bases, with 5 bases between. Germline loops: CDR1 SGHDN, CDR2 FVKESK. CDR3 sequence (DNA): TGTGCCAGCAGCCAATTCAGTGAGCAGTTCTTC. This codes for CASSQFSEQFF.

The chain uses TRBV28 and TRBJ2-2; tentative D call: TRBD2 (7 bases). The V gene lost 6 bases and the J gene lost 4 bases, with 24 bases spanning the gap. CDR3 length: 18 residues. Germline loops: CDR1 MDHEN, CDR2 SYDVKM. Here the CDR3 reads CASRLWVAGEGVTGELFF. The CDR3 bases are TGTGCCAGCAGGCTCTGGGTGGCGGGAGAGGGGGTCACCGGGGAGCTGTTTTTT.

V gene TRBV29-1 combines with J gene TRBJ2-7, with TRBD1 identical over 8 bases. From germline, CDR1 is SQVTM and CDR2 ANQGSEA. V shed 4 bases, J shed 2 bases, and the junction held 4 bases outside the gene matches. This CDR3 region has 13 residues. This chain's CDR3 is CSVAQGATYEQYF. In nucleotides, the CDR3 is TGCAGCGTTGCGCAGGGGGCAACCTACGAGCAGTACTTC.

The rearrangement links TRBV10-3 to TRBJ2-1, with a possible D match to TRBD2 (5 bases). V lost 2 bases to trimming and J lost 3 bases, with 5 bases between them. Germline CDR1 is ENHRY and CDR2 is SYGVKD. The CDR3 has 13 residues. The CDR3 DNA reads TGTGCCATCAGTGAGAGCGGCTACAATGAGCAGTTCTTC. As protein: CAISESGYNEQFF.

This clone was recorded only once. This chain joins TRBV3-1 (or the pseudogene TRBV3-2) and TRBJ2-5, with unresolved D. The germline V gene has CDR1 LGHDT and CDR2 YNNKEL (reference sequence). The germline V and J ends were trimmed by 0 bases and 2 bases, with 10 bases remaining between them. The CDR3 is 15 residues long. The CDR3 sequence: CASSQDPPLQETQYF. As DNA, the CDR3 is TGTGCCAGCAGCCAAGATCCACCCCTGCAAGAGACCCAGTACTTC.

The chain has TRBV10-3 and TRBJ2-1, with D unclear. The V end lost 2 bases, the J end lost 0 bases, and 5 bases lay between the germline ends. The CDR3 spans 14 residues. Germline V gene sequence: CDR1 ENHRY, CDR2 SYGVKD. The CDR3 is CAISEVSSYNEQFF. CDR3 coding DNA: TGTGCCATCAGTGAGGTTAGCTCCTACAATGAGCAGTTCTTC.

The chain carries TRBV4-1 and TRBJ2-3; the match to TRBD1 covers 9 bases. The CDR3 length is 16 residues. The trim removed 4 bases at V and 4 bases at J, leaving 9 bases unmatched. In germline, CDR1 is MGHRA, CDR2 YSYEKL. CDR3 sequence reads: CASSPHGTGYADTQYF. The CDR3 coding sequence is TGCGCCAGCAGCCCCCACGGGACAGGGTACGCAGATACGCAGTATTTT.

This clone was seen only once. The CDR3 nucleotides are TGTGCCAGCAGTTCACATAGGACATTCTCCTACGAGCAGTACTTC. Its protein product is CASSSHRTFSYEQYF. This chain uses TRBV2 with TRBJ2-7; D is possibly TRBD1 (5 bases). The CDR3 covers 15 residues. The germline CDR1 and CDR2 sequences are SNHLY and FYNNEI. Trimming took off 5 bases at V and 0 bases at J, with 14 bases between the two ends.

CDR3 region: CASSLGRSQETQYF. The CDR3 DNA reads as TGTGCCAGCAGCTTAGGGCGGTCCCAAGAGACCCAGTACTTC. The chain links TRBV7-2 to TRBJ2-5, with no clear D. The CDR3 runs to 14 residues. V was pared by 1 base and J by 1 base, with 7 bases between. CDR1 and CDR2 from the germline V gene are SGHTA and FQGNSA.

This chain uses TRBV10-3 with TRBJ2-2, with 15 bases aligning to TRBD2. Trimming cost V 6 bases and J 0 bases; bases outside gene matches: 8. Germline CDR1 and CDR2: ENHRY and SYGVKD. This CDR3 spans 19 amino acids. The CDR3 DNA is TGTGCCATCAGGGGACTAGCGGGGGGTCTGACTGCGAACACCGGGGAGCTGTTTTTT. It encodes CAIRGLAGGLTANTGELFF.

The rearrangement uses TRBV28 and TRBJ1-5, with 9 nucleotides matching TRBD1. Germline CDR1 reads MDHEN; CDR2 reads SYDVKM. CDR3 length equals 15 residues. J was trimmed by 4 bases and V by 6 bases; bases with no gene match: 7. CDR3 sequence reads: CASRGTGGGNQPQHF. The CDR3, as DNA: TGTGCCAGCAGAGGAACAGGGGGCGGTAATCAGCCCCAGCATTTT.

The rearrangement links TRBV7-9 to TRBJ2-7; 16 positions match TRBD2. Unmatched junction bases numbered 5, after V lost 4 bases and J lost 2 bases. The CDR3 has 17 residues. Germline V gives CDR1 SEHNR, CDR2 FQNEAQ (reference sequence). CDR3 bases: TGTGCCAGCAGCTCTACGGGACTAGCGGGAGGGCCCTACGAGCAGTACTTC. Its protein product is CASSSTGLAGGPYEQYF.

The chain uses TRBV11-2 and TRBJ2-7, with 14 bases identical to TRBD2. With 5 bases clipped from V and 5 bases from J, the junction kept 2 bases outside the gene matches. The CDR3 consists of 14 residues. The V gene's germline CDR1 is SGHAT and CDR2 FQNNGV. The CDR3 sequence: CASSRGLAGDEQYF. DNA of the CDR3: TGTGCCAGCAGCCGGGGACTAGCGGGAGACGAGCAGTACTTC.

V gene TRBV3-1 (or the pseudogene TRBV3-2) combines with J gene TRBJ2-7; D might be TRBD2 (6 bases). This CDR3 spans 12 amino acids. V was cut by 8 bases and J by 5 bases, with 13 bases left in between. The germline V gene has CDR1 LGHDT and CDR2 YNNKEL (reference sequence). The CDR3 nucleotides read TGTGCCAGCCGGGCCGGGGGAGACGAGCAGTACTTC. Protein sequence: CASRAGGDEQYF.

Written as DNA, the CDR3 is TGTGCCAGCAGTTTATCGACTAGCGGGAGGCCCGATGAGCAGTTCTTC. As protein: CASSLSTSGRPDEQFF. The rearrangement joins TRBV28 to TRBJ2-1; 13 nucleotides agree with TRBD2. The CDR3 length is 16 residues. Per the germline V gene, CDR1 is MDHEN and CDR2 is SYDVKM. The J segment lost 8 bases and the V segment lost 1 base, leaving 5 bases of the junction unmatched.

The V and J genes are TRBV4-2 and TRBJ2-7; a weak D match, TRBD2 (6 bases). The CDR3 runs to 19 residues. Germline-derived CDR1 and CDR2 are LGHNA and YNFKEQ. Trimming cost V 0 bases and J 4 bases, with 25 bases left between them. CDR3 bases: TGTGCCAGCAGCCAAGAGGTCGGCGGTACCCTGGCGGGATCTTACGAGCAGTACTTC. Its protein is CASSQEVGGTLAGSYEQYF.

The V and J genes are TRBV12-3 or TRBV12-4 and TRBJ2-2, with D hard to call. V gave up 3 bases and J gave up 6 bases, with 5 bases separating them. The CDR3 has 12 amino acids. CDR3 sequence (DNA): TGTGCCAGCAGTTTCCGATCCGGGGAGCTGTTTTTT. It translates to CASSFRSGELFF.